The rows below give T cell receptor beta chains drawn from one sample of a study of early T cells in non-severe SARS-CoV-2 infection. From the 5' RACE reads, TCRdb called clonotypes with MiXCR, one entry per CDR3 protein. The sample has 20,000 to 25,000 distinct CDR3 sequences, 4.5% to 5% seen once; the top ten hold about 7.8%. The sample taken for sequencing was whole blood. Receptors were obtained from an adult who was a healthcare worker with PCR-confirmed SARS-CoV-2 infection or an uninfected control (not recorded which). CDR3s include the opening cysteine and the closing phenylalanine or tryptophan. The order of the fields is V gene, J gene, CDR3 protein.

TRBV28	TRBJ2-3	CASSLFTDTQYF
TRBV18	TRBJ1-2	CASSPGGPGIYGYTF
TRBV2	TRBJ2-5	CASHRGETQYF
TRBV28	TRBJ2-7	CASSFPGPYEQYF
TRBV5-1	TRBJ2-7	CASSLLQGPYEQYF
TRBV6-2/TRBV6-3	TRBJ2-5	CASTNRVAETQYF
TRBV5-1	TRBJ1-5	CASSLDGGTNQPQHF
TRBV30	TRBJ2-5	CAWRGEGETQYF
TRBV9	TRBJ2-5	CASSESHRQETQYF
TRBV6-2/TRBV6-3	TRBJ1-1	CASGENYAEAFF
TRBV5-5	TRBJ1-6	CASSLGTPGRGADSPLHF
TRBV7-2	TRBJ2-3	CASGRERGRTDTQYF
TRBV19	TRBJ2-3	CASKRGPSSDTQYF
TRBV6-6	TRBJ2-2	CASTLLGGEIRELFF
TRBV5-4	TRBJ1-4	CASSPDRANEKLFF
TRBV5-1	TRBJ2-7	CASSLAEGDSYEQYF
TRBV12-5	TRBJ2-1	CASGSGHSDEQFF
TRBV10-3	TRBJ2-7	CAIRMPGTQGVYEQYF
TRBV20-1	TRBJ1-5	CSAGTALEPQHF
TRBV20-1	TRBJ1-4	CSAGGLSNEKLFF
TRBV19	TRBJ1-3	CASSRIAGGQGNTIYF
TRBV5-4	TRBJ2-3	CASTARGTDTQYF
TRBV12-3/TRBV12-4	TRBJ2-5	CASSHRVKTQYF
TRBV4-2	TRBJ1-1	CASSQSGTLTQAFF
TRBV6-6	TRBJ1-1	CASSFEAYEAFF
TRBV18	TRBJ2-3	CASSGGDTQYF
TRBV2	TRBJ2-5	CASSEARWTPQETQYF
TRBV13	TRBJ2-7	CASSLGAESYEQYF
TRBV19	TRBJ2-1	CASSSSRGLGYEQFF
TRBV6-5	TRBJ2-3	CASSYPRLGQGSDTQYF
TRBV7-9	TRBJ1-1	CASSSAAAFF
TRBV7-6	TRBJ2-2	CASSLGDTGELFF
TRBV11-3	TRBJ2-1	CASSQRGRDEQFF
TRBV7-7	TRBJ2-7	CASSLSLGPAYEQYF
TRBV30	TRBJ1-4	CAWSAGLEKLFF
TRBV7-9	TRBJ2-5	CASSSMGQETQYF
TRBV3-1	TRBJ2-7	CASSQAGARNEQYF
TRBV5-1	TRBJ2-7	CASGLATGNTYEQYF
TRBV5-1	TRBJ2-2	CASRPGQANTGELFF
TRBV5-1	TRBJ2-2	CASSGQGTGELFF
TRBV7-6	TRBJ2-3	CASSLVAPTGNADTQYF
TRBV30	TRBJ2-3	CAWQLGSRTDTQYF
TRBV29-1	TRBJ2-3	CSVERTTGHFRTDTQYF
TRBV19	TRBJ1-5	CASSIRDRNQPQHF
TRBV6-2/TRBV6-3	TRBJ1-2	CASSPPYRQFFYGYTF
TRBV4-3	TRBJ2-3	CASSQGIADTQYF
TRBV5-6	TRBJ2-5	CASSQPRLGETQYF
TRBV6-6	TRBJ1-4	CASSYEAASEKLFF
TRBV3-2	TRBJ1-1	CASSQDNQGSVNTEAFF